This T cell receptor beta chain originates from a study of post-analysis software for immune sequencing data. For the study at large: Some patients lacked subtype; others had relapsing-remitting, secondary progressive or progressive-relapsing disease.

This clonotype has a single count. No antigen is known for it. CDR3 length: 13 residues. V lost 6 bases and J 11 bases, leaving 19 bases between the germline ends. Broader study findings: Compared with controls, patients showed significantly lower normalized Chao1 diversity. Relative to controls, patients had about 5 TRBV segments at higher frequency, with TRBV5-6, TRBV5-1 and TRBV20-1 among these.

Researchers reported that TCR beta cDNA libraries carried unique molecular identifiers. T cells, about 0.9 to 10 million of them, yielded around 460,000 cDNA molecules. One entry per CDR3 protein, called by TCRdb with MiXCR from the PCR reads. The data show hundreds of thousands of distinct CDR3 sequences, less than 35% seen once. Sequencing used blood. The chain combines TRBV12-3 or TRBV12-4 with TRBJ2-5; possible D gene TRBD2, 5 bases. This clonotype was obtained from a girl between 10 and 17 years old with multiple sclerosis. The CDR3 DNA sequence: TGTGCCAGCAGCCCGAGGGCGGATCTGGGGCAGTACTTC. It encodes CASSPRADLGQYF.